A single sample gave rise to the 25 T cell receptor beta chains below, sequenced in a study of prognosis after radiotherapy for stage I lung cancer. TCR beta CDR3 was amplified from genomic DNA by two-round multiplex PCR. First-round PCR amplification was performed with primers specific to each TRBV and TRBJ gene. TCRdb re-derived calls from the multiplex PCR reads in MiXCR, one entry per CDR3 protein. The sample holds roughly 32,000 distinct CDR3 sequences, over 40% seen once. The sequences come from PBMCs, collected before or after stereotactic body radiation therapy (not recorded which). The source is a donor over 45 with non-small cell lung cancer.

This clonotype occurred many times. V gene TRBV20-1 combines with J gene TRBJ2-1, with a weak D call TRBD2 (5 bases). Deletions cut 3 bases from V and 0 bases from J, with 15 bases between. Germline CDR1 is DFQATT and CDR2 is SNEGSKA (reference sequence). This CDR3 has 16 residues. The CDR3 DNA sequence: TGCAGTGCTAGTGGAGGAGGACTGGGCTCCTACAATGAGCAGTTCTTC. Translating gives CSASGGGLGSYNEQFF.

This clonotype was counted many times. A much larger clone sits a single nucleotide away, making a read error possible. This chain joins TRBV6-2 or TRBV6-3 and TRBJ1-6; D might be TRBD1 (6 bases). The CDR3 runs 16 residues. Germline V gene sequence: CDR1 MNHEY, CDR2 SVGEGT. CDR3 bases: TGTGCCAGCAGTGTCAACAGGGTCGGGAATTTTTCACCCCTCCGCTTT. This encodes CASSVNRVGNFSPLRF.

The gene calls are TRBV20-1 and TRBJ2-3; 11 positions match TRBD2. Germline CDR1 is DFQATT and CDR2 is SNEGSKA (reference sequence). V shed 6 bases, J shed 2 bases, and the junction held 10 bases outside the gene matches. The CDR3 is 16 amino acids. The CDR3 loop reads CSARGLAGGNTDTQYF. The DNA for the CDR3 is TGCAGTGCGAGGGGATTAGCGGGAGGGAACACAGATACGCAGTATTTT.

In the case of this clonotype: Being one base from a much bigger clone, this may be a read error. This chain joins TRBV10-3 and TRBJ2-2, with D tentatively TRBD2 (5 bases). This CDR3 is 17 amino acids long. CDR1 ENHRY and CDR2 SYGVKD come from the germline V gene. CDR3 amino acids: CATSESSRVVTTGELFF. The CDR3 nucleotides read TGTGCCACCAGTGAGTCATCGAGGGTTGTTACAACCGGGGAGCTGTTTTTT.

This clonotype was recorded many times. V and J are TRBV5-1 and TRBJ2-1, with 10 bases that match TRBD2. The V and J ends lost 5 bases and 0 bases, in that order; junction bases with no gene match: 5. Germline V gene lookup returns CDR1 SGHRS and CDR2 YFSETQ. The CDR3 has 16 amino acids. CDR3 protein: CASSPASGSSYNEQFF. The CDR3 nucleotides are TGCGCCAGCAGTCCCGCTAGCGGGAGCTCCTACAATGAGCAGTTCTTC.

The table lists this clonotype with many counts. The CDR3 DNA follows: TGCGCCAGCAGCTTGCTCGGACAGGCCAACACCGGGGAGCTGTTTTTT. Encoded protein: CASSLLGQANTGELFF. This chain joins TRBV5-1 and TRBJ2-2, with TRBD1 matching 7 bases. The CDR3 covers 16 residues. CDR1 is SGHRS and CDR2 is YFSETQ in the germline V gene. Trimming removed 1 base from V and 2 bases from J; junction bases left unmatched: 5.

This clonotype was detected ten times or more. The rearrangement uses TRBV20-1 and TRBJ1-2; D not certain. The CDR3 spans 11 residues. In germline, CDR1 is DFQATT, CDR2 SNEGSKA (reference sequence). The CDR3 DNA reads TGCAGCCCAAGGGATAACTATGGCTACACCTTC. Its translation is CSPRDNYGYTF.

This clonotype showed up many times. The DNA for the CDR3 is TGTGCCAGCAGTCTTGGACTCGCCGGGGAAGATACGCAGTATTTT. This translates into CASSLGLAGEDTQYF. This sequence joins TRBV2 and TRBJ2-3; D is possibly TRBD2 (5 bases). V was pared by 5 bases and J by 5 bases, with 17 bases between. The CDR3 covers 15 residues. CDR1 is SNHLY and CDR2 is FYNNEI in the germline V gene.

Ten or more counts support this clonotype. V gene TRBV2 combines with J gene TRBJ2-7, with 8 nucleotides matching TRBD1. The CDR3 extends over 14 amino acids. CDR1 and CDR2 (germline): SNHLY, FYNNEI. V shed 7 bases, J shed 4 bases, and the junction held 9 bases outside the gene matches. For the CDR3, the DNA is TGTGCCAGCAACCGGGACAGGAGACTATACGAGCAGTACTTC. Protein sequence: CASNRDRRLYEQYF.

This clonotype was counted many times. The J gene is TRBJ2-7, the V gene TRBV2; maybe TRBD1 (5 bases). Germline CDR1 SNHLY, CDR2 FYNNEI. The CDR3 has 12 amino acids. V was shortened by 4 bases and J by 4 bases, with 8 bases between the two germline ends. CDR3 sequence: CASSAQGYEQYF. CDR3 nucleotides: TGTGCCAGCAGTGCCCAGGGTTACGAGCAGTACTTC.

CDR3 amino acids: CSYSGTRGRAPDTQYF. CDR3 DNA: TGCAGTTACTCCGGGACTAGAGGGAGAGCGCCGGATACGCAGTATTTT. V and J are TRBV20-1 and TRBJ2-3, with TRBD2 identical over 8 bases. The CDR3 loop spans 16 amino acids. The trim removed 8 bases at V and 6 bases at J, leaving 19 bases unmatched. CDR1 is DFQATT, CDR2 SNEGSKA, per germline (reference sequence).

The gene calls are TRBV6-1 and TRBJ2-7, with D tentatively TRBD1 (6 bases). The V end lost 5 bases, the J end lost 2 bases, and 13 bases lay between the germline ends. This CDR3 is built from 14 residues. Germline assignment: CDR1 MNHNS and CDR2 SASEGT. CDR3 DNA: TGTGCCAGCAGTCGGGACATTTCCCCCTACGAGCAGTACTTC. Translated: CASSRDISPYEQYF.

This clonotype is termed medium-sized. The chain links TRBV6-1 to TRBJ2-6; D gene ambiguous. Germline loops: CDR1 MNHNS, CDR2 SASEGT. The CDR3 is 13 amino acids. Trimming shortened V by 6 bases and J by 1 base, and 4 bases separated the two germline ends. As DNA, the CDR3 is TGTGCCAGCAGGAAGTCTGGGGCCAACGTCCTGACTTTC. Encoded protein: CASRKSGANVLTF.

The V and J genes are TRBV11-2 and TRBJ2-7, with TRBD2 identical over 10 bases. V lost 4 bases, J lost 6 bases, and 6 bases stayed unmatched. Germline V gene data show CDR1 as SGHAT and CDR2 as FQNNGV. This CDR3 has 14 residues. CDR3 sequence: CASSSESGRVEQYF. In DNA form, the CDR3 reads TGTGCCAGCAGCTCAGAGAGCGGGAGGGTCGAGCAGTACTTC.

By its share, this clonotype is medium-sized (0.01 to 0.1%). The chain has TRBV12-3 or TRBV12-4 and TRBJ1-2; D unclear. V lost 1 base and J 8 bases, leaving 11 bases between the germline ends. The CDR3 is made up of 13 amino acids. The CDR3 spells CASSLGGKRGYTF. DNA for the CDR3: TGTGCCAGCAGTTTAGGAGGGAAGAGAGGCTACACCTTC.

The sample holds a few counts of this clonotype. The CDR3 DNA reads as TGTGCCAGCAGCTTGGTAGAGAAATCTCGTGGCTACACCTTC. Translated: CASSLVEKSRGYTF. This rearrangement joins TRBV5-4 to TRBJ1-2; no definite D call. Trimming left V 0 bases short and J 7 bases short, with 13 bases between. The V gene's germline CDR1 is SGHNT and CDR2 YYREEE (reference sequence). The CDR3 runs 14 residues. Together with reference TRBV5-4 and TRBJ1-2, the CDR3 gives the full variable domain: ETGVTQSPTHLIKTRGQQVTLRCSSQSGHNTVSWYQQALGQGPQFIFQYYREEENGRGNFPPRFSGLQFPNYSSELNVNALELDDSALYLCASSLVEKSRGYTFGSGTRLTVV.

This clonotype qualifies as medium-sized. This chain uses TRBV20-1 with TRBJ2-7; D is unclear. Deletions cut 6 bases from V and 2 bases from J, with 17 bases between. The V gene's germline CDR1 is DFQATT and CDR2 SNEGSKA (reference sequence). This CDR3 region has 14 residues. The CDR3 nucleotides read TGCAGTGCCATGGACGGATTATATACCTACGAGCAGTACTTC. Its translation: CSAMDGLYTYEQYF.

This clonotype has ten or more counts. The chain uses TRBV6-1 and TRBJ2-3; maybe TRBD1 (6 bases). This CDR3 has 12 residues. Germline V gives CDR1 MNHNS, CDR2 SASEGT. V was trimmed by 6 bases and J by 7 bases, leaving 11 bases between them. As DNA, the CDR3 is TGTGCCAGCAGAAACCAGGGGAATACGCAGTATTTT. This translates into CASRNQGNTQYF.

This clonotype was found many times. The genes are TRBV7-6 and TRBJ2-1; 8 bases align to TRBD2. The trim removed 1 base at V and 6 bases at J, leaving 5 bases unmatched. CDR1 and CDR2 (germline): SGHVS, FNYEAQ. The CDR3 contains 15 residues. The CDR3 nucleotides read TGTGCCAGCAGCTTAGGAGGGACTAGGGCCAATGAGCAGTTCTTC. Translation gives CASSLGGTRANEQFF.

This clonotype was seen repeatedly, ten times or more. CDR3 loop: CASSVDGAGNEQYF. CDR3 nucleotide sequence: TGTGCCAGCAGCGTAGACGGGGCCGGAAACGAGCAGTACTTC. The genes are TRBV9 and TRBJ2-7; tentatively, D is TRBD1 or TRBD2 (5 bases each). The germline V gene encodes CDR1 SGDLS and CDR2 YYNGEE. V was clipped by 0 bases and J by 5 bases, with 12 bases between them. CDR3 length: 14 residues.

This clonotype was found a few times. This may be a read error: a much more frequent sequence differs by one nucleotide. This chain joins TRBV11-2 and TRBJ2-5, with D unclear. The V end was cut by 6 bases, the J end by 8 bases, with 13 bases between. CDR1 is SGHAT and CDR2 is FQNNGV in the germline V gene. This CDR3 has 12 amino acids. CDR3 DNA sequence: TGTGCCAGCAGGGATGCACCGGATACCCAGTACTTC. It encodes CASRDAPDTQYF. Complete variable domain (other parts from reference TRBV11-2 and TRBJ2-5): EAGVAQSPRYKIIEKRQSVAFWCNPISGHATLYWYQQILGQGPKLLIQFQNNGVVDDSQLPKDRFSAERLKGVDSTLKIQPAKLEDSAVYLCASRDAPDTQYFGPGTRLLVL.

A remark on this clonotype: An end of the junction differs from the germline gene, which may be a read error. The chain links TRBV18 to TRBJ1-4; TRBD1 aligns across 7 bases. CDR3 length: 16 amino acids. From germline, CDR1 is KGHSH and CDR2 LQKENI. CDR3 protein: CASARDSSSTNEKLFF. CDR3 in DNA: TGTGCCTCCGCCCGGGACAGCTCTTCAACTAATGAGAAACTGTTTTTT.

The gene calls are TRBV24-1 and TRBJ2-3, with D maybe TRBD2 (6 bases). V gave up 4 bases and J gave up 5 bases, with 24 bases separating them. Germline loops: CDR1 KGHDR, CDR2 SFDVKD. CDR3 length: 18 residues. The CDR3 DNA is TGTGCCACCAGTGACCCCTACGACGGGGCGGGGTGGCTAGATACGCAGTATTTT. This sequence encodes CATSDPYDGAGWLDTQYF.

The chain employs TRBV12-3 or TRBV12-4 and TRBJ1-2, with a possible D match to TRBD1 (6 bases). There are 12 residues in the CDR3. V lost 4 bases and J lost 8, with 11 bases in between. The CDR3 coding sequence is TGTGCCAGCAGTTCACAGGGCGGGGGCTACACCTTC. Translation: CASSSQGGGYTF.

Of note for this clonotype: One end of the junction fails to match germline, which may point to a read error. The genes are TRBV9 and TRBJ1-2; D may be TRBD1 (6 bases). This CDR3 is built from 16 residues. Germline lookup yields CDR1 SGDLS and CDR2 YYNGEE. This CDR3 reads CASSRIGGPLDYGYTF. The CDR3 bases are TGTGCTAGCAGCCGTATCGGGGGGCCACTAGACTATGGCTACACCTTC.